The 18 T cell receptor beta chains presented below share a single source sample, sequenced in a study of radiation and T cells in renal cell carcinoma (dated by TCRdb to the early 2020s). Library prep was done by the immunoSEQ multiplex PCR assay. TCRdb mirrors the immuneACCESS table, restricted to in-frame sequences. Some clones are absent from its copies; in checked studies, under half trace to an unresolved V gene, and the reason for the others is unknown. The sample contains under 150,000 clones, 80% to 90% of them found a single time. The ten top clones hold less than 2.5% of the sample. This specimen's time point label, per the study, means: blood 2 weeks post-SBRT. Explained via the paper, the treatment or condition label denotes: 15 Gy SBRT to primary tumor, nephrectomy 4 weeks later. This specimen was blood, taken from a patient whose treatment included radiotherapy and nephrectomy. The receptors come from an older woman with renal cell carcinoma.

The chain carries TRBV27 and TRBJ2-3, with 9 bases lining up with TRBD2. V lost 5 bases, J lost 4 bases, and 10 bases stayed unmatched. This CDR3 is built from 16 residues. Germline V CDR1 and CDR2: MNHEY, SMNVEV (reference sequence). CDR3: CASSPNSGRLADTQYF. The CDR3 coding sequence is TGTGCCAGCAGTCCTAATAGCGGGAGACTGGCAGATACGCAGTATTTT.

This chain joins TRBV2 and TRBJ1-1; perhaps TRBD1 as D (5 bases). The CDR3 consists of 13 residues. V dropped 7 bases and J dropped 11 bases, with 20 bases sitting between them. CDR1 is SNHLY and CDR2 is FYNNEI in the germline V gene. The CDR3: CASITRGDSGAFF. The CDR3 DNA follows: TGTGCCAGCATCACCCGGGGGGACTCAGGGGCTTTCTTT. Full variable domain (rest looked up from reference TRBV2 and TRBJ1-1): EPEVTQTPSHQVTQMGQEVILRCVPISNHLYFYWYRQILGQKVEFLVSFYNNEISEKSEIFDDQFSVERPDGSNFTLKIRSTKLEDSAMYFCASITRGDSGAFFGQGTRLTVV.

V usage is TRBV25-1 and J usage is TRBJ1-1; possible D gene TRBD1, 5 bases. Germline V gene sequence: CDR1 MGHDK, CDR2 SYGVNS. The ends were cut back, 5 bases at V and 1 base at J, with 17 bases in the middle. The CDR3 length is 16 residues. This CDR3 reads CASSPTRAGKNTEAFF. In nucleotides, the CDR3 is TGTGCCAGCAGTCCAACTCGGGCAGGGAAGAACACTGAAGCTTTCTTT.

The J gene is TRBJ2-7, the V gene TRBV5-1; no clear D. The ends were cut back, 2 bases at V and 0 bases at J, with 9 bases in the middle. CDR3 length: 14 amino acids. Germline V lookup: CDR1 SGHRS, CDR2 YFSETQ. CDR3 protein: CASSFQILSYEQYF. CDR3 sequence (DNA): TGCGCCAGCAGCTTTCAGATCCTCTCCTACGAGCAGTACTTC. The full variable domain, with the rest looked up from reference TRBV5-1 and TRBJ2-7, is KAGVTQTPRYLIKTRGQQVTLSCSPISGHRSVSWYQQTPGQGLQFLFEYFSETQRNKGNFPGRFSGRQFSNSRSEMNVSTLELGDSALYLCASSFQILSYEQYFGPGTRLTVT.

The chain links TRBV2 to TRBJ2-5; 7 bases line up with TRBD1. Germline V gene lookup returns CDR1 SNHLY and CDR2 FYNNEI. The CDR3 extends over 16 amino acids. With 4 bases clipped from V and 1 base from J, the junction kept 9 bases outside the gene matches. In DNA, the CDR3 is TGTGCCAGCAGTGGTCCTAGAGGGGACAGCCAAGAGACCCAGTACTTC. It codes for CASSGPRGDSQETQYF.

This chain uses TRBV28 with TRBJ1-2; D possibly corresponds to TRBD1 (6 bases). The CDR3 covers 18 residues. V was cut by 7 bases and J by 0 bases, with 24 bases left in between. The germline gives CDR1 MDHEN, CDR2 SYDVKM. In DNA form, the CDR3 reads TGTGCCAGCACCCCCTTAGGACGGGGACAACGCTCTAACTATGGCTACACCTTC. Translating gives CASTPLGRGQRSNYGYTF.

The chain combines TRBV12-1 with TRBJ2-7; TRBD2, the D gene given by the table, was not confirmed from the DNA. TRBV12-1 constitutes a pseudogene. The CDR3 runs to 16 residues. The CDR3 loop reads CASSFCGEPNSYEQYF. The CDR3 DNA reads TGTGCCAGCAGCTTTTGCGGGGAACCTAACTCCTACGAGCAGTACTTC.

This CDR3 is CASSLEGQTSNEQFF. For the CDR3, the DNA is TGTGCCAGCAGCTTGGAAGGACAGACCAGCAATGAGCAGTTCTTC. The chain carries TRBV5-8 and TRBJ2-1; perhaps TRBD1 as D (6 bases). Germline CDR1 is SGHTS and CDR2 is YDEGEE. V was trimmed by 0 bases and J by 6 bases, leaving 13 bases between them. The CDR3 covers 15 residues.

V is TRBV7-9 and J is TRBJ2-5; TRBD1 or TRBD2 may be the D gene (6 bases each). Germline CDR1 is SEHNR and CDR2 is FQNEAQ (reference sequence). This CDR3 has 11 amino acids. V lost 8 bases, J lost 7 bases, and 11 bases lay in between. The CDR3 bases are TGTGCCAGCGGGGGGCAGGGGACCCAGTACTTC. It yields the protein CASGGQGTQYF.

Regarding this clone: Additional DNA sequences in this sample encode the identical CDR3. This chain uses TRBV4-1 with TRBJ1-4, with D possibly TRBD1 on 6 matching bases. The CDR3 contains 15 residues. Germline V gene sequence: CDR1 MGHRA, CDR2 YSYEKL. Trimming removed 3 bases at V and 7 bases at J, with 15 bases between. The CDR3 coding sequence is TGCGCCAGCAGCCAGAGGCAGGGGAGGAGTGAAAAACTGTTTTTT. This sequence encodes CASSQRQGRSEKLFF.

The chain couples TRBV6-1 to TRBJ1-1; 12 bases match TRBD1. CDR3 length: 18 amino acids. CDR1 is MNHNS, CDR2 SASEGT, per germline. Germline trimming cut 1 base from V and 5 bases from J; bases unmatched to any gene: 11. This chain's CDR3 is CASSEGGTGGRGNTEAFF. CDR3 nucleotide sequence: TGTGCCAGCAGTGAAGGCGGGACAGGGGGCCGGGGAAATACTGAAGCTTTCTTT.

This chain connects TRBV27 to TRBJ2-1, with 7 bases matching TRBD2. After removal of 1 base from V and 0 bases from J, the junction contained 3 bases not matched to a gene. CDR3 length equals 16 residues. Germline assignment: CDR1 MNHEY and CDR2 SMNVEV (reference sequence). This chain's CDR3 is CASSLYGGSSYNEQFF. In nucleotides, the CDR3 is TGTGCCAGCAGTTTATACGGCGGGAGCTCCTACAATGAGCAGTTCTTC.

This clone turned up a few times. J is TRBJ1-1 and V is TRBV18, with 9 bases fitting TRBD1. With 3 bases clipped from V and 1 base from J, the junction kept 0 bases outside the gene matches. The germline CDR1 and CDR2 sequences are KGHSH and LQKENI. This CDR3 has 14 residues. Here the CDR3 reads CASSPDRGNTEAFF. The CDR3 DNA reads TGTGCCAGCTCACCGGACAGGGGGAACACTGAAGCTTTCTTT.

The genes are TRBV13 and TRBJ1-6, with D maybe TRBD1 (5 bases). The CDR3 contains 14 residues. The V and J ends lost 4 bases and 7 bases respectively, with 11 bases between them. Germline CDR1 and CDR2: PRHDT and FYEKMQ (reference sequence). The CDR3 loop reads CASSYGTENSPLHF. The CDR3 DNA reads as TGTGCCAGCAGCTACGGGACGGAGAATTCACCCCTCCACTTT.

The rearrangement links TRBV27 to TRBJ1-6; D is unclear. The germline V and J ends were trimmed by 3 bases and 0 bases, with 6 bases remaining between them. This CDR3 contains 15 residues. Germline loops: CDR1 MNHEY, CDR2 SMNVEV (reference sequence). Here the CDR3 DNA reads TGTGCCAGCAGTTTGGTCAGCTCCTATAATTCACCCCTCCACTTT. Its protein is CASSLVSSYNSPLHF.

The V and J genes are TRBV14 and TRBJ1-2; the match to TRBD1 covers 10 bases. V gave up 0 bases and J gave up 7 bases; unmatched junction bases: 8. The V gene's germline CDR1 is SGHDN and CDR2 FVKESK. The CDR3 contains 16 residues. The CDR3 protein is CASSQDDRGRPGGYTF. The CDR3 DNA reads TGTGCCAGCAGCCAAGACGACAGGGGGCGGCCGGGTGGCTACACCTTC.

This clone has a handful of counts. The chain joins TRBV19 to TRBJ1-2; unclear D gene. CDR1 is LNHDA, CDR2 SQIVND, per germline (reference sequence). The CDR3 has 16 amino acids. V shed 5 bases and J shed 1 base, with 17 bases lying between them. The CDR3, as DNA: TGTGCCAGTAGTCTGGCACAGCACGTCATTAACTATGGCTACACCTTC. It translates to CASSLAQHVINYGYTF.

This chain joins TRBV4-1 and TRBJ2-1; 7 bases align to TRBD2. V was clipped by 4 bases and J by 4 bases; unmatched bases: 4. Germline V gene sequence: CDR1 MGHRA, CDR2 YSYEKL. The CDR3 consists of 14 residues. The DNA of the CDR3 is TGCGCCAGCAGCCCTTCTAGCGGTTACAATGAGCAGTTCTTC. As protein: CASSPSSGYNEQFF.